This is a list of T cell receptor beta chains from one sample in a study of blood T cell repertoires in COVID-19. Sequencing used immunoSEQ multiplex PCR; TCRdb keeps in-frame clones, though not all of them. The sample lists about 94,000 clones, roughly 80% occurring once. The sample consisted of peripheral blood. These receptors all come from a woman aged 80 or older with acute or convalescent COVID-19. CDR3s leave out the opening cysteine and the closing phenylalanine or tryptophan.

length | V | CDR3
15 | TRBV5-1 | ASSSAQAGGNRDTQY
13 | TRBV5-1 | ASSSDRANTGELF
11 | TRBV10-1 | ASSEPGNTEAF
12 | TRBV29-1 | SVSRLAAAYEQY
12 | TRBV7-9 | ASSLLSSNTEAF
19 | TRBV21-1 | ASSKALFCQGAFGVYNEQF
10 | TRBV29-1 | SVGPQVGGYT
15 | TRBV23-1 | ASSQSCPDRGNQPQH
12 | TRBV5-1 | ASSLRGGGYEQY
14 | TRBV29-1 | SAGQGSVTVNTEAF
12 | TRBV5-4 | ASSLGGVSYGYT
10 | TRBV19 | ASSWGGTEAF
13 | TRBV6-5 | ASSNRQVLNQPQH
20 | TRBV21-1 | ASSNHKLDSFPNRHHPEKLF
14 | TRBV7-2 | ASSLYGQGQTGELF
13 | TRBV6-1 | ASSDQGAGNSPLH
12 | TRBV14 | ASSRLAGQETQY
12 | TRBV3-1/TRBV3-2 | ASSQGRVRTEAF
15 | TRBV7-2 | ASSLGRRGEGNQPQH
15 | TRBV27 | ASSLAPSGTASRPQH
15 | TRBV5-1 | ASSKNPTGELTDTQY
15 | TRBV30 | AWSARWGGPQGNEQY
13 | TRBV6-6 | ASSYDGQTNSPLH
12 | TRBV2 | ASTPRDSSYEQY
15 | TRBV5-4 | ASSQRRQGANTGELF
16 | TRBV21-1 | ASSKNRLGGEPDTEAF